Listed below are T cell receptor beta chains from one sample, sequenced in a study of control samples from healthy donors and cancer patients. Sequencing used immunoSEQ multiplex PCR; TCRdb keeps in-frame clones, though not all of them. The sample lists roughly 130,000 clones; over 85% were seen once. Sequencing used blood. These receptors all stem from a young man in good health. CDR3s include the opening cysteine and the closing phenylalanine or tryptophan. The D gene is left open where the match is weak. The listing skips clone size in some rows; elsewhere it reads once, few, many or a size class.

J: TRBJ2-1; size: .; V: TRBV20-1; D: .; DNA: TGCAGTGCTGAACAGGAGAATGAGCAGTTCTTC; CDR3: CSAEQENEQFF
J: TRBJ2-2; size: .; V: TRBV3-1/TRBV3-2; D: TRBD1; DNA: TGTGCCAGCAGCCGCCGACAGGGGGCGGGGGCCGCCGGGGAGCTGTTTTTT; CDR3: CASSRRQGAGAAGELFF
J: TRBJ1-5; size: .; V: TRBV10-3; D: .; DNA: TGTGCCATCAGTGGTACAGCTAGCAATCAGCCCCAGCATTTT; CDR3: CAISGTASNQPQHF
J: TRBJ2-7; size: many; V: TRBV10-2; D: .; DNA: TGCGCCAGCAGTGATTACGGACAGACCTCCTACGAGCAGTACTTC; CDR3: CASSDYGQTSYEQYF
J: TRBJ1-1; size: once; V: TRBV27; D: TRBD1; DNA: TGTGCCAGCAGTGCCGGACAGGGCAAACCTGAAGCTTTCTTT; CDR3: CASSAGQGKPEAFF
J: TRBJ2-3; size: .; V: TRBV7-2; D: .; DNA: TGTGCCAGCAGCATTAACCTAATTAGCACAGATACGCAGTATTTT; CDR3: CASSINLISTDTQYF
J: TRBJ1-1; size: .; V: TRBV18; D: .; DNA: TGTGCCAGCTCACCTACCCCAGGGATGAACACTGAAGCTTTCTTT; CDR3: CASSPTPGMNTEAFF
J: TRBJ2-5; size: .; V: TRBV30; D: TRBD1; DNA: TGTGCCTGGAGCGACGGGACAGGGGGCGACCAGTACTTC; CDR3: CAWSDGTGGDQYF
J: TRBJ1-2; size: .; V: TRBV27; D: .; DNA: TGTGCCAGCAGGCCACAGGGTATCAACTATGGCTACACCTTC; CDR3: CASRPQGINYGYTF
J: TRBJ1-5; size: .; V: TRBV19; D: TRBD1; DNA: TGTGCCAGTAACCCGGGGACAGTAATCAGCAAGCAGCCCCAGCATTTT; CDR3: CASNPGTVISKQPQHF
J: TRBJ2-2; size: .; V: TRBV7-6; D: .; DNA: TGTGCCAGCAGCCCTAGTATGAGCGACACCGGGGAGCTGTTTTTT; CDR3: CASSPSMSDTGELFF
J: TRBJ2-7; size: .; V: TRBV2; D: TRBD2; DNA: TGTGCCAGCAGTGAAGGGCTAGCGGGAGGCGAGCAGTACTTC; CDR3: CASSEGLAGGEQYF
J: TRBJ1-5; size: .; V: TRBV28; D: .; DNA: TGTGCCAGCAGTTCCTTGGGTTGGGATCAGCCCCAGCATTTT; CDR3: CASSSLGWDQPQHF
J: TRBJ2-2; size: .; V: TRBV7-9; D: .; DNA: TGTGCCAGCAGCTTAGCGAGGGGCCGGGAGCTGTTTTTT; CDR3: CASSLARGRELFF
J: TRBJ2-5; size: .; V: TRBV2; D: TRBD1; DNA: TGTGCCACCAAACCCAGACAGGGTCCGGAGACCCAGTACTTC; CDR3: CATKPRQGPETQYF
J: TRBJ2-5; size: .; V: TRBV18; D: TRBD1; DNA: TGTGCCAGCTCCCAGACAGGGTTGTCCCAAGAGACCCAGTACTTC; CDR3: CASSQTGLSQETQYF
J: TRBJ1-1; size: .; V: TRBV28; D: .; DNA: TGTGCCAGCAGTTTTGGAGGGAACACTGAAGCTTTCTTT; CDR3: CASSFGGNTEAFF
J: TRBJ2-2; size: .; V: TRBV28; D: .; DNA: TGTGCCAGCAGTTTAGAATATGCCGGGGAGCTGTTTTTT; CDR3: CASSLEYAGELFF
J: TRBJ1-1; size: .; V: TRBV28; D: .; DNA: TGTGCCAGCAGTTCTGCCATGAACACTGAAGCTTTCTTT; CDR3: CASSSAMNTEAFF
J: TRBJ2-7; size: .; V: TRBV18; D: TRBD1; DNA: TGTGCCAGCTCCCATCCCCAGGGGGCCCACGAGCAGTACTTC; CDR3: CASSHPQGAHEQYF
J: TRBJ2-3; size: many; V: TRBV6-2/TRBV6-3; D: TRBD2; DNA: TGTGCCAGCAGCCACGGGACTAGCGGGGCGGATACGCAGTATTTT; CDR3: CASSHGTSGADTQYF
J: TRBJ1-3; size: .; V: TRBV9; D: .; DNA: TGTGCCAGCAGCGTGGACCCGAGGGCGCCGAAAGGAAACACCATATATTTT; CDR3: CASSVDPRAPKGNTIYF
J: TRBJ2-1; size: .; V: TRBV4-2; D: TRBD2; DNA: TGTGCCAGCAGCCAAGATTCGGCCCCGGGACTAGCGAACGGGTCCTACAATGAGCAGTTCTTC; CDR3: CASSQDSAPGLANGSYNEQFF
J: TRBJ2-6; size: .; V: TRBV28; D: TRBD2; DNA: TGTGCCAGCAGTTCGGGGGGCTCTGGGGCCAACGTCCTGACTTTC; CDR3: CASSSGGSGANVLTF
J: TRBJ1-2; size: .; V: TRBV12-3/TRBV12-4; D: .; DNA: TGTGCCAGCAGCGGGATAAACTATGGCTACACCTTC; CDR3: CASSGINYGYTF
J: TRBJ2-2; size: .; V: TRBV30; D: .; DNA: TGTGCCTGGAGTGTACCGGGGGTAGGGGCTACCGGGGAGCTGTTTTTT; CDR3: CAWSVPGVGATGELFF
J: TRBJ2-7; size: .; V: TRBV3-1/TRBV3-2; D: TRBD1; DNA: TGTGCCAGCAGCCGGGACAGGACCTCCTACGAGCAGTACTTC; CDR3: CASSRDRTSYEQYF
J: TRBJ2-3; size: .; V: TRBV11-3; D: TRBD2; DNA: TGTGCCAGCAGCTTCGGACTAGCGGGAGCGGGCCCAGATACGCAGTATTTT; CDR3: CASSFGLAGAGPDTQYF
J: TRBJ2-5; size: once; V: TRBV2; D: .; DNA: TGTGCCAGCAGTTCGGAGACCCAGTACTTC; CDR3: CASSSETQYF
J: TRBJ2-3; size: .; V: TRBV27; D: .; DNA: TGTGCCAGCAGTTTCTGGGGAGAAACTAGCACAGATACGCAGTATTTT; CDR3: CASSFWGETSTDTQYF
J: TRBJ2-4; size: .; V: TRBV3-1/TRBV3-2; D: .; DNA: TGTGCCAGCAGCCGACAAATAGCCAAAAACATTCAGTACTTC; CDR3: CASSRQIAKNIQYF
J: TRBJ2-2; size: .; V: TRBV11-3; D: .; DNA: TGTGCCAGCAGCTTAGACAGGGTCACCGGGGAGCTGTTTTTT; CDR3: CASSLDRVTGELFF
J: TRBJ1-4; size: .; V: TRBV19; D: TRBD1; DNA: TGTGCCAGTAGTATCCGGACAGGGTCGAATGAAAAACTGTTTTTT; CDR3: CASSIRTGSNEKLFF
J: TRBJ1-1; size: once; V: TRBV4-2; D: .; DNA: TGTGCCAGCAGTAGTGGGTCACGGGTGAACACTGAAGCTTTCTTT; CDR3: CASSSGSRVNTEAFF
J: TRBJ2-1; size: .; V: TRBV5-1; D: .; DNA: TGCGCCAGCTTTCAGGGAATGCGCAATGAGCAGTTCTTC; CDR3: CASFQGMRNEQFF
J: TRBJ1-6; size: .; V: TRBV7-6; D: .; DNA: TGTGCCAGCAGCTTAACCTCAGGAGGGATCGGGGAGAATTCACCCCTCCACTTT; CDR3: CASSLTSGGIGENSPLHF
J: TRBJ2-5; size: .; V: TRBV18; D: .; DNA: TGTGCCAGCTCACCACGCCTAGAACCCCCCCGTCACCAAGAGACCCAGTACTTC; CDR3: CASSPRLEPPRHQETQYF
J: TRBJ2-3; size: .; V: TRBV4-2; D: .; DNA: TGTGCCAGCAGCCAAGGGACGGGAGAGGGGACAGATACGCAGTATTTT; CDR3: CASSQGTGEGTDTQYF
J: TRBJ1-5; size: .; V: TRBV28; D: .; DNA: TGTGCCAGCAGTTTATTGGCAGGGTTCAATCAGCCCCAGCATTTT; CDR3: CASSLLAGFNQPQHF
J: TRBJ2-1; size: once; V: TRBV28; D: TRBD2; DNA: TGTGCCAGCAGTTTCTCGGGACTAGCGGGAACCCTCCATGAGCAGTTCTTC; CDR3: CASSFSGLAGTLHEQFF
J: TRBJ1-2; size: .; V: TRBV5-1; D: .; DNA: TGCGCCACATCTCCCCTGGCAGGAACTGAGGGCTACACCTTC; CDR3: CATSPLAGTEGYTF
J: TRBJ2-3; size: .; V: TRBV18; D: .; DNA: TGTGCCAGCTCACCACTGACAGGTGGCACAGATACGCAGTATTTT; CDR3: CASSPLTGGTDTQYF
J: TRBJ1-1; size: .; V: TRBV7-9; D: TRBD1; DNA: TGTGCCAGCAGCTTTTTCTTAGGGACAGGGGGAGAAGCTTTCTTT; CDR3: CASSFFLGTGGEAFF
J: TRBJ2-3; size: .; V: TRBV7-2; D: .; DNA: TGTGCCAGCAGCTTGGGCCAACCCGGCACAGATACGCAGTATTTT; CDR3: CASSLGQPGTDTQYF
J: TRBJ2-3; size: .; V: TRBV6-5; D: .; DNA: TGTGCCAGCAGACGAACTAGGAGCACAGATACGCAGTATTTT; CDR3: CASRRTRSTDTQYF
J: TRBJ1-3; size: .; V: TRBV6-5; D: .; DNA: TGTGCCAGCACCGAATGGAGGAACTCTGGAAACACCATATATTTT; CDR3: CASTEWRNSGNTIYF
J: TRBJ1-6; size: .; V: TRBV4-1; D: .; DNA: TGCGCCAGCAGCCAAGCCCTAGGAGGGAGCTCCTATAATTCACCCCTCCACTTT; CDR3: CASSQALGGSSYNSPLHF
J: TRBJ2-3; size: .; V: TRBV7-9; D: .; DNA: TGTGCCAGCAGCTTGGGGGCTACAGATACGCAGTATTTT; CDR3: CASSLGATDTQYF
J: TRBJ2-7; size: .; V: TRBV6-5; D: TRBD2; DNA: TGTGCCAGCAGCCTCGTGGCTAGCGGTTCCCTCGAGCAGTACTTC; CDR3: CASSLVASGSLEQYF
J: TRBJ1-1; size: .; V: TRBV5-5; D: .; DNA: TGTGCCAGCAGCTTGGGAAGGGACGAAGCTTTCTTT; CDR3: CASSLGRDEAFF
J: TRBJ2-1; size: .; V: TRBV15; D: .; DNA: TGTGCCACCAGCAGAGATTTAGAGCAGTTCTTC; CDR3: CATSRDLEQFF
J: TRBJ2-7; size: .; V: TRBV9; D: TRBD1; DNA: TGTGCCAGCAGCGTAGCCGGGTCGACAGGGAACGAGCAGTACTTC; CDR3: CASSVAGSTGNEQYF
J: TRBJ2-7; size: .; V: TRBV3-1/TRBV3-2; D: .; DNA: TGTGCCAGCAGCCAAGATCAAGGGATTTTAGGATTTCGGTACGAGCAGTACTTC; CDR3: CASSQDQGILGFRYEQYF